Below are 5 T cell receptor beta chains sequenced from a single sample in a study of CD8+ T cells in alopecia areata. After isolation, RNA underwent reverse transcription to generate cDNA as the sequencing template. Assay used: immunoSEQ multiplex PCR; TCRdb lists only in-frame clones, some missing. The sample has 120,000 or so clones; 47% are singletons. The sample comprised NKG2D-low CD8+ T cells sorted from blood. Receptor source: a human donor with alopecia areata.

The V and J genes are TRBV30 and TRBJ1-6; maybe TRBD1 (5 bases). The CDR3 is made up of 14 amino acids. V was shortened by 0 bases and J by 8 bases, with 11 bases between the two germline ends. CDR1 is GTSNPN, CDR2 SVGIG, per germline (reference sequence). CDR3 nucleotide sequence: TGTGCCTGGAGTGTGTTGGACACCTATTCACCCCTCCACTTT. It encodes CAWSVLDTYSPLHF.

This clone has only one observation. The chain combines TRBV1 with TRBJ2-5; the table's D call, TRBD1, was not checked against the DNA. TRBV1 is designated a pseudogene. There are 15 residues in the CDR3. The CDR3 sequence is CTSSQDGDRGETQYF. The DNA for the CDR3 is TGCACCAGCAGCCAAGATGGGGACAGGGGGGAGACCCAGTACTTC.

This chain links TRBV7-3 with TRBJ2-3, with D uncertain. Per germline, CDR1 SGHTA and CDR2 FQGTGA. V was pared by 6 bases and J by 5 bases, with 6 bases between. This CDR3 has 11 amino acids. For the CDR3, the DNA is TGTGCCAGCAGTAACGGAGATACGCAGTATTTT. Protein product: CASSNGDTQYF.

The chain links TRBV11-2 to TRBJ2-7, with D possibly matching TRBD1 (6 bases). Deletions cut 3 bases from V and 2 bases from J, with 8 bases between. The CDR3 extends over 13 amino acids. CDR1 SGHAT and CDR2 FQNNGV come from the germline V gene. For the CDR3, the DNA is TGTGCCAGCAGCTTCGGGACAACCTACGAGCAGTACTTC. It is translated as CASSFGTTYEQYF. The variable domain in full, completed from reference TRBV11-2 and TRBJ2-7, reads EAGVAQSPRYKIIEKRQSVAFWCNPISGHATLYWYQQILGQGPKLLIQFQNNGVVDDSQLPKDRFSAERLKGVDSTLKIQPAKLEDSAVYLCASSFGTTYEQYFGPGTRLTVT.

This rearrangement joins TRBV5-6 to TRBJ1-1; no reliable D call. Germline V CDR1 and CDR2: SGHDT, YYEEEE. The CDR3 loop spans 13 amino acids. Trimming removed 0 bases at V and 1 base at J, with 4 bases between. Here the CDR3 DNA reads TGTGCCAGCAGCTTGGACACGAACACTGAAGCTTTCTTT. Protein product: CASSLDTNTEAFF.